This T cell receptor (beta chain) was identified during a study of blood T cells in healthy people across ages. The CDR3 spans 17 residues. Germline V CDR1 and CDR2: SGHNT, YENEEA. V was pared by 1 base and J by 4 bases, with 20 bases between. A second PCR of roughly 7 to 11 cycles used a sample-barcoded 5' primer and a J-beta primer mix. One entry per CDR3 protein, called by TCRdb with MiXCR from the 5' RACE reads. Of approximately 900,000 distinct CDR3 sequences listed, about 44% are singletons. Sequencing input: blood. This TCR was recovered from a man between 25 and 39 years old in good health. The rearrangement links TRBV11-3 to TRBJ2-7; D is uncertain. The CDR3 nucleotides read TGTGCCAGCAGCTTAGGTTGGGTCGGTGCCCAATCGTACGAGCAGTACTTC. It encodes CASSLGWVGAQSYEQYF.